This TCR beta chain derives from a study of shared clonotypes between healthy human individuals. TCRdb's table, derived via immunoSEQ multiplex PCR, lists solely in-frame clones and lacks some. Of about 2 million clones in the sample, just under 95% were seen once. Germline lookup yields CDR1 PRHDT and CDR2 FYEKMQ (reference sequence). The CDR3 spans 13 residues. V was cut by 4 bases and J by 6 bases, with 12 bases left in between. Terminally differentiated effector memory CD45RA+ cells were left out of the naive CD8 fraction, which was CD45RO-negative and positively selected for CCR7. The source is a man younger than 35 in good health. Specimen: naive CD8+ T cells sorted from blood. J is TRBJ1-1 and V is TRBV13; unclear D gene. This CDR3 reads CASSSGYHPEAFF. The CDR3 nucleotides read TGTGCCAGCAGCTCGGGCTACCACCCTGAAGCTTTCTTT.